Listed here are 9 T cell receptor beta chains from one sample, sequenced in a study of cytomegalovirus exposure and HLA in healthy donors. Sequencing was performed with immunoSEQ multiplex PCR; in TCRdb, only in-frame clones are kept and a portion is missing. The sample yields over 100,000 clones, around nine tenths seen once. Sample: PBMCs. These receptors came from a woman under 30 in good health and CMV-seronegative.

The V call is TRBV4-1, the J call TRBJ2-7; weak D call: TRBD2 (5 bases). V was pared by 1 base and J by 12 bases, with 19 bases between. The V gene's germline CDR1 is MGHRA and CDR2 YSYEKL. The CDR3 has 14 residues. CDR3 sequence reads: CASSQALPLGVLYF. Written as DNA, the CDR3 is TGCGCCAGCAGCCAAGCACTTCCGCTCGGGGTCTTGTACTTC.

The rearrangement joins TRBV28 to TRBJ2-7; 9 bases match TRBD2. Germline V CDR1 and CDR2: MDHEN, SYDVKM. The J segment lost 2 bases and the V segment lost 2 bases, leaving 1 base of the junction unmatched. The CDR3 has 14 residues. CDR3 in DNA: TGTGCCAGCAGTTTAGCGGGGGGGCCCTACGAGCAGTACTTC. This codes for CASSLAGGPYEQYF.

The rearrangement uses TRBV4-3 and TRBJ1-2; 8 nucleotides match TRBD1. The CDR3 consists of 18 residues. V was pared by 0 bases and J by 7 bases, with 16 bases of the junction left unmatched. The germline gives CDR1 LGHNA, CDR2 YSLEER. Here the CDR3 reads CASSQDLGRGRSEVGYTF. The DNA of the CDR3 is TGCGCCAGCAGCCAAGATCTCGGCAGGGGGCGTTCTGAGGTTGGCTACACCTTC.

This sequence joins TRBV28 and TRBJ2-2; weak D call: TRBD2 (5 bases). The CDR3 extends over 16 amino acids. Germline V lookup: CDR1 MDHEN, CDR2 SYDVKM. V dropped 4 bases and J dropped 7 bases, with 19 bases sitting between them. The CDR3 DNA reads TGTGCCAGCAGTTCCTCCAGATTGCGCGGGCGCGGGGAGCTGTTTTTT. Protein sequence: CASSSSRLRGRGELFF.

The chain recombines TRBV10-3 with TRBJ2-7; 10 nucleotides agree with TRBD1. Trimming cost V 10 bases and J 3 bases; bases outside gene matches: 9. The CDR3 covers 14 residues. Germline V gene data show CDR1 as ENHRY and CDR2 as SYGVKD. The CDR3, as DNA: TGTGCCAGCAGGGACAGGGGCCTTGACTACGAGCAGTACTTC. As protein: CASRDRGLDYEQYF.

The chain has TRBV2 and TRBJ1-4; perhaps TRBD1 as D (6 bases). Germline CDR1 and CDR2: SNHLY and FYNNEI. This CDR3 has 19 residues. V was clipped by 4 bases and J by 0 bases, with 21 bases between them. The CDR3 region has the DNA TGTGCCAGCAGTGTCTTTGGGTTCAGGGGCCCTGCAACTAATGAAAAACTGTTTTTT. Its translation: CASSVFGFRGPATNEKLFF.

This clone was seen a single time. The gene calls are TRBV19 and TRBJ2-7; maybe TRBD2 (6 bases). V gave up 11 bases and J gave up 3 bases, with 23 bases separating them. The CDR3 is 15 amino acids. Germline V CDR1 and CDR2: LNHDA, SQIVND (reference sequence). The CDR3 here is CASKSQGGTGYEQYF. CDR3 DNA sequence: TGTGCCTCCAAAAGCCAGGGAGGTACAGGCTACGAGCAGTACTTC.

The chain carries TRBV20-1 and TRBJ2-7; D is unresolved. The CDR3 has 11 amino acids. Trimming took 3 bases from V and 3 from J, leaving 6 bases between them. Per germline, CDR1 DFQATT and CDR2 SNEGSKA (reference sequence). CDR3: CSASGLYEQYF. The CDR3, as DNA: TGCAGTGCTAGTGGGCTCTACGAGCAGTACTTC.

This chain uses TRBV7-2 with TRBJ1-1; TRBD1 is a possible D gene (6 bases). The V gene's germline CDR1 is SGHTA and CDR2 FQGNSA. The V end was cut by 0 bases, the J end by 0 bases, with 11 bases between. This CDR3 is 16 amino acids long. As DNA, the CDR3 is TGTGCCAGCAGCTTAGCGGGGGGGGGCGTGAACACTGAAGCTTTCTTT. Translating it yields CASSLAGGGVNTEAFF.